The 20 T cell receptor beta chains below were found in one sample sequenced in a study of blood T cell repertoires in COVID-19. Some clones are missing from TCRdb's copy, which holds only in-frame ones; the method was immunoSEQ multiplex PCR. The table has about 35,000 clones, around nine tenths seen once. Sample: peripheral blood. These receptors were collected from a human donor in a cohort sampled during active COVID-19.

This clone was detected only a few times. The V and J genes are TRBV19 and TRBJ2-1, with 10 bases matching TRBD2. V lost 4 bases, J lost 6 bases, and 6 bases stayed unmatched. This CDR3 spans 15 amino acids. The V gene's germline CDR1 is LNHDA and CDR2 SQIVND (reference sequence). As DNA, the CDR3 is TGTGCCAGTAGTAAGGTAGCGGGAGGTGCCAATGAGCAGTTCTTC. Translating it yields CASSKVAGGANEQFF.

The chain recombines TRBV10-1 with TRBJ2-3; the match to TRBD2 covers 7 bases. The CDR3 extends over 15 amino acids. Unmatched junction bases numbered 8, after V lost 8 bases and J lost 0 bases. From germline, CDR1 is WNHNN and CDR2 SYGVQD (reference sequence). This CDR3 reads CASGRRGRSTDTQYF. The CDR3, as DNA: TGCGCCAGCGGGCGGCGGGGGAGGAGCACAGATACGCAGTATTTT.

The chain carries TRBV3-1 (or the pseudogene TRBV3-2) and TRBJ1-1; 7 nucleotides align to TRBD1. In germline, CDR1 is LGHDT, CDR2 YNNKEL (reference sequence). The CDR3 extends over 14 amino acids. The V segment lost 3 bases and the J segment 4 bases; nucleotides outside the gene matches: 5. CDR3 nucleotides: TGTGCCAGCAGCCACAACAGGGGTGGCACTGAAGCTTTCTTT. It yields the protein CASSHNRGGTEAFF.

V gene TRBV5-1 combines with J gene TRBJ2-7; TRBD2 matches at 10 bases. After removal of 5 bases from V and 2 bases from J, the junction contained 4 bases not matched to a gene. CDR3 length: 14 amino acids. Per the germline V gene, CDR1 is SGHRS and CDR2 is YFSETQ. CDR3 protein: CASRWTSGTYEQYF. As DNA, the CDR3 is TGCGCCAGCAGATGGACTAGCGGAACCTACGAGCAGTACTTC.

This clone was found once. The rearrangement uses TRBV9 and TRBJ2-5; D gene ambiguous. The CDR3 is 14 residues long. Germline values: CDR1 SGDLS, CDR2 YYNGEE. Trimming stripped 4 bases from V and 1 base from J, with 11 bases between. The CDR3 loop is CASSLRHTQETQYF. CDR3 in DNA: TGTGCCAGCAGCCTACGACACACCCAAGAGACCCAGTACTTC.

The chain links TRBV5-1 to TRBJ1-6, with a possible D match to TRBD1 (5 bases). V was pared by 4 bases and J by 14 bases, with 16 bases between. CDR1 and CDR2 (germline): SGHRS, YFSETQ. The CDR3 extends over 13 amino acids. The DNA of the CDR3 is TGCGCCAGCAGCCCCACCGCTGGGGCGGCCCTCCACTTT. Amino acids: CASSPTAGAALHF.

This clone was recorded once. The CDR3 coding sequence is TGTGCCAGCACCCAGGGAGCGGGATACAATGAGCAGTTCTTC. This codes for CASTQGAGYNEQFF. The J gene is TRBJ2-1, the V gene TRBV6-5; 7 bases agree with TRBD2. Germline V gene data show CDR1 as MNHEY and CDR2 as SVGAGI. J gave up 4 bases and V 7 bases, and 7 bases lay outside the gene matches. The CDR3 is 14 residues long.

The chain employs TRBV28 and TRBJ2-4, with 8 bases aligning to TRBD1. The CDR3 covers 17 residues. CDR1 and CDR2 from the germline V gene are MDHEN and SYDVKM. V lost 4 bases to trimming and J lost 0 bases; unmatched junction nucleotides: 8. In DNA form, the CDR3 reads TGTGCCAGCAGTTCCCTTCAGGGGGCGGGAGCCAAAAACATTCAGTACTTC. Amino acid sequence: CASSSLQGAGAKNIQYF.

Only one count was recorded for this clone. The V call is TRBV7-3, the J call TRBJ2-3, with D perhaps matching TRBD1 (6 bases). In germline, CDR1 is SGHTA, CDR2 FQGTGA. The CDR3 consists of 15 residues. The V end was cut by 2 bases, the J end by 2 bases, with 11 bases between. The CDR3 DNA is TGTGCCAGCAGCTTAGAAAGGGGGAACACAGATACGCAGTATTTT. Its translation: CASSLERGNTDTQYF.

The gene calls are TRBV7-8 and TRBJ2-4; 10 bases fit TRBD2. The CDR3 has 18 amino acids. J gave up 8 bases and V 0 bases, and 13 bases lay outside the gene matches. Per germline, CDR1 SGHVS and CDR2 FQNEAQ. As DNA, the CDR3 is TGTGCCAGCAGCTTAGCCTTTAGATCTAGCGGGAGTTTGTACATTCAGTACTTC. This encodes CASSLAFRSSGSLYIQYF.

This chain links TRBV5-6 with TRBJ2-5, with D perhaps TRBD2 (6 bases). In germline, CDR1 is SGHDT, CDR2 YYEEEE. Trimming stripped 4 bases from V and 5 bases from J, with 18 bases between. The CDR3 spans 15 residues. The CDR3 sequence is CASSTARRGGETQYF. CDR3 in DNA: TGTGCCAGCAGCACCGCGAGGCGGGGCGGGGAGACCCAGTACTTC.

The chain has TRBV11-3 and TRBJ2-1; possibly TRBD2 for D (6 bases). CDR3 size: 16 residues. Trimming left V 2 bases short and J 9 bases short, with 20 bases between. CDR1 is SGHNT, CDR2 YENEEA, per germline. This CDR3 is CASSLLESGHPGEQFF. CDR3 DNA sequence: TGTGCCAGCAGCTTACTAGAGAGCGGGCACCCGGGTGAGCAGTTCTTC.

The V and J genes are TRBV15 and TRBJ1-3; D gene uncertain. V was cut by 0 bases and J by 0 bases, with 9 bases left in between. Germline CDR1 LNHNV, CDR2 YYDKDF (reference sequence). The CDR3 covers 16 residues. Written as DNA, the CDR3 is TGTGCCACCAGCAGAGATTTCAGAAACTCTGGAAACACCATATATTTT. As protein: CATSRDFRNSGNTIYF.

This clone was recorded a few times. The V and J genes are TRBV4-2 and TRBJ2-5; possibly TRBD2 for D (6 bases). This CDR3 contains 15 residues. V shed 1 base and J shed 5 bases, with 14 bases lying between them. From germline, CDR1 is LGHNA and CDR2 YNFKEQ. CDR3 bases: TGTGCCAGCAGCCAAGGAACGGGGGAGGTCGAGACCCAGTACTTC. The encoded protein is CASSQGTGEVETQYF.

The V and J genes are TRBV6-2 or TRBV6-3 and TRBJ1-4; 9 bases align to TRBD1. CDR3 length equals 17 residues. Trimming took 0 bases from V and 6 from J; bases not matched to a gene: 8. The V gene's germline CDR1 is MNHEY and CDR2 SVGEGT. The CDR3 region is CASSYSMDRGLHEKLFF. The DNA for the CDR3 is TGTGCCAGCAGTTACTCGATGGACAGGGGCTTGCATGAAAAACTGTTTTTT.

This chain uses TRBV15 with TRBJ2-3; 12 positions match TRBD2. V lost 3 bases, J lost 4 bases, and 11 bases stayed unmatched. Germline assignment: CDR1 LNHNV and CDR2 YYDKDF (reference sequence). The CDR3 runs 18 residues. As DNA, the CDR3 is TGTGCCACCAGCAGGCCTAGCGGGGGGGCCACGCAGGCAGATACGCAGTATTTT. Protein: CATSRPSGGATQADTQYF. Full variable domain (remainder filled in from reference TRBV15 and TRBJ2-3): DAMVIQNPRYQVTQFGKPVTLSCSQTLNHNVMYWYQQKSSQAPKLLFHYYDKDFNNEADTPDNFQSRRPNTSFCFLDIRSPGLGDTAMYLCATSRPSGGATQADTQYFGPGTRLTVL.

This chain joins TRBV9 and TRBJ2-3, with D unclear. V was cut by 0 bases and J by 7 bases, with 12 bases left in between. Germline V CDR1 and CDR2: SGDLS, YYNGEE. This CDR3 is 14 amino acids long. The CDR3 DNA sequence: TGTGCCAGCAGCGTAGGTGAACTGGTCAATACGCAGTATTTT. This codes for CASSVGELVNTQYF.

This sequence joins TRBV18 and TRBJ2-5, with a possible D match to TRBD1 (6 bases). This CDR3 spans 15 amino acids. Germline CDR1 reads KGHSH; CDR2 reads LQKENI. V was cut by 2 bases and J by 1 base, with 11 bases left in between. DNA of the CDR3: TGTGCCAGCTCACCAAGAACAGGGTTCCAAGAGACCCAGTACTTC. This encodes CASSPRTGFQETQYF.

J is TRBJ2-5 and V is TRBV5-8, with 8 bases matching TRBD1. The V gene end was trimmed by 4 bases and the J gene end by 5 bases; junction bases not matched to a gene: 13. The CDR3 spans 16 residues. In germline, CDR1 is SGHTS, CDR2 YDEGEE. Here the CDR3 DNA reads TGTGCCAGCAGCCCGGGACAGGCTATACGTGGGGAGACCCAGTACTTC. Translation: CASSPGQAIRGETQYF.

This chain connects TRBV5-8 to TRBJ2-7; 8 nucleotides align to TRBD2. The CDR3 extends over 16 amino acids. CDR1 and CDR2 from the germline V gene are SGHTS and YDEGEE. Trimming at V came to 0 bases and at J to 3 bases, leaving 8 bases not matched to a gene. The CDR3 is CASSLEIGRADYEQYF. The CDR3 coding sequence is TGTGCCAGCAGCTTGGAAATCGGGAGGGCCGACTACGAGCAGTACTTC. Based on the CDR3 plus reference TRBV5-8 and TRBJ2-7, the full variable domain is EAGVTQSPTHLIKTRGQQATLRCSPISGHTSVYWYQQALGLGLQFLLWYDEGEERNRGNFPPRFSGRQFPNYSSELNVNALELEDSALYLCASSLEIGRADYEQYFGPGTRLTVT.